The present entry profiles one T cell receptor beta chain with its context. The antigen is not known. Primed by a sample-barcoded 5' primer and a J-beta primer mix, a second PCR proceeded for about 7 to 11 cycles. Each TCR beta cDNA got a 12-nucleotide random molecular identifier. Each CDR3 protein is one row after TCRdb ran MiXCR on the 5' RACE reads. The sample has hundreds of thousands of distinct CDR3 sequences, around 48% seen once. The germline V gene encodes CDR1 MNHEY and CDR2 SVGEGT. With 5 bases clipped from V and 3 bases from J, the junction kept 6 bases outside the gene matches. The CDR3 totals 15 residues. The sample comes from a study of blood T cells in healthy people across ages. Whole-study findings and limits: Strong correlation linked observed beta diversity and percent naive T cells.

Samples each yielded at least 6 micrograms of total RNA. The sequenced material came from blood. The source of this sequence is a man aged 30-40 years in good health. The V gene is TRBV6-2 or TRBV6-3, the J gene TRBJ1-5; 8 positions agree with TRBD1. In nucleotides, the CDR3 is TGTGCCAGCAGTGATCAGGACAGGGTCAATCAGCCCCAGCATTTT. Translated, it gives CASSDQDRVNQPQHF.